Listed here is a single T cell receptor beta chain. TCRdb's table, derived via immunoSEQ multiplex PCR, lists solely in-frame clones and lacks some. The sample has about 300,000 clones, roughly 89% seen once. The sample is drawn from a study of blood T cell repertoires in COVID-19. This CDR3 is built from 13 residues. Trimming stripped 2 bases from V and 4 bases from J, with 6 bases between. The germline CDR1 and CDR2 sequences are SGHAT and FQNNGV. This TCR came from a woman in her twenties or thirties with COVID-19, enrolled during active disease. V and J are TRBV11-2 and TRBJ2-1; no firm D call. Material for sequencing was peripheral blood. CDR3 residues: CASSLLFYNEQFF. The CDR3 DNA follows: TGTGCCAGCAGCTTATTATTTTACAATGAGCAGTTCTTC.